These 30 T cell receptor beta chains share one sample of origin, sequenced in a study of blood T cell repertoires in COVID-19. Sequencing used immunoSEQ multiplex PCR; TCRdb keeps in-frame clones, though not all of them. Found here are around 280,000 clones, approximately 83% of them singletons; the top ten hold about 1.9%. Specimen: peripheral blood. Source of these receptors: a woman aged 25 to 39 who had recovered from COVID-19.

In its sample, this clone was seen once. J is TRBJ2-3 and V is TRBV24-1; perhaps TRBD2 as D (6 bases). The CDR3 runs to 14 residues. The germline V gene has CDR1 KGHDR and CDR2 SFDVKD. Trimming stripped 6 bases from V and 0 bases from J, with 9 bases between. CDR3 sequence: CATSPSASTDTQYF. DNA of the CDR3: TGTGCCACCAGTCCTAGCGCTAGCACAGATACGCAGTATTTT.

The CDR3 protein is CASTAPGGVLSNEQFF. The CDR3 DNA follows: TGTGCCAGCACCGCCCCCGGGGGGGTCCTGAGCAATGAGCAGTTCTTC. The chain combines TRBV16 with TRBJ2-1, with 8 nucleotides matching TRBD2. With 7 bases clipped from V and 6 bases from J, the junction kept 14 bases outside the gene matches. There are 16 residues in the CDR3. CDR1 and CDR2 (germline): KGHSY, FQNENV.

The chain couples TRBV28 to TRBJ1-2, with D unclear. This CDR3 has 13 residues. Trimming cost V 3 bases and J 5 bases, with 10 bases left between them. Germline loops: CDR1 MDHEN, CDR2 SYDVKM. In nucleotides, the CDR3 is TGTGCCAGCAGTTTCGCGCAGGTGTATGGCTACACCTTC. Translating gives CASSFAQVYGYTF.

The rearrangement joins TRBV2 to TRBJ1-3, with 9 bases matching TRBD1. The CDR3 is made up of 13 amino acids. Germline V gene lookup returns CDR1 SNHLY and CDR2 FYNNEI. Germline trimming cut 8 bases from V and 5 bases from J; bases unmatched to any gene: 4. The CDR3: CASGGQGRNTIYF. CDR3 bases: TGTGCCAGCGGCGGACAGGGGAGAAACACCATATATTTT. The complete variable domain, with remaining parts taken from reference TRBV2 and TRBJ1-3, reads EPEVTQTPSHQVTQMGQEVILRCVPISNHLYFYWYRQILGQKVEFLVSFYNNEISEKSEIFDDQFSVERPDGSNFTLKIRSTKLEDSAMYFCASGGQGRNTIYFGEGSWLTVV.

The table lists this clone with a few counts. J is TRBJ1-1 and V is TRBV28, with TRBD1 matching 7 bases. The length of the CDR3 is 13 residues. Per the germline V gene, CDR1 is MDHEN and CDR2 is SYDVKM. For the CDR3, the DNA is TGTGCAGCGCTCCGGGACAGCAACACTGAAGCTTTCTTT. The encoded protein is CAALRDSNTEAFF.

A single count supports this clone. The gene calls are TRBV5-1 and TRBJ1-2, with TRBD1 as a possible D gene (5 bases). V was pared by 2 bases and J by 7 bases, with 15 bases between. From germline, CDR1 is SGHRS and CDR2 YFSETQ. CDR3 length: 14 residues. CDR3 in DNA: TGCGCCAGCAGCTTAGACGCAGGGTCGGGTGGCTACACCTTC. It specifies CASSLDAGSGGYTF.

This chain uses TRBV11-1 with TRBJ2-7; 11 bases are a match to TRBD2. The junction had 10 bases not matched to a gene; V was cut back by 7 bases and J by 2 bases. Germline-derived CDR1 and CDR2 are SGHAT and FQDESV (reference sequence). This CDR3 is 16 amino acids long. CDR3 residues: CASTQTLAGGTYEQYF. In nucleotides, the CDR3 is TGTGCCAGCACCCAGACTCTAGCGGGAGGTACCTACGAGCAGTACTTC.

V is TRBV14 and J is TRBJ2-7; 14 nucleotides match TRBD2. After removal of 7 bases from V and 7 bases from J, the junction contained 6 bases not matched to a gene. Germline V lookup: CDR1 SGHDN, CDR2 FVKESK. The CDR3 runs 14 residues. The CDR3 DNA reads as TGTGCCAGCACTGGACTAGCGGGAGGAAGGGAGCAGTACTTC. Translating it yields CASTGLAGGREQYF. Drawing the rest from reference TRBV14 and TRBJ2-7, the complete variable domain is EAGVTQFPSHSVIEKGQTVTLRCDPISGHDNLYWYRRVMGKEIKFLLHFVKESKQDESGMPNNRFLAERTGGTYSTLKVQPAELEDSGVYFCASTGLAGGREQYFGPGTRLTVT.

In the case of this clone: A much more abundant neighbour one base away suggests this may be a read error. The rearrangement joins TRBV2 to TRBJ1-5; 10 bases agree with TRBD1. The CDR3 contains 13 residues. CDR1 and CDR2 from the germline V gene are SNHLY and FYNNEI. V was clipped by 8 bases and J by 2 bases; unmatched bases: 0. The CDR3 region is CASGTGGNQPQHF. The CDR3 DNA follows: TGTGCCAGCGGGACAGGGGGCAATCAGCCCCAGCATTTT.

The chain combines TRBV11-2 with TRBJ1-4; D might be TRBD1 (6 bases). CDR1 and CDR2 from the germline V gene are SGHAT and FQNNGV. V lost 5 bases and J 5 bases, leaving 24 bases between the germline ends. The CDR3 length is 18 residues. CDR3 coding DNA: TGTGCCAGCAGCCGGTTGGGAGAGTGGCGGGGGCGGAATGAAAAACTGTTTTTT. It codes for CASSRLGEWRGRNEKLFF.

The chain recombines TRBV19 with TRBJ2-5; D might be TRBD2 (6 bases). Germline values: CDR1 LNHDA, CDR2 SQIVND (reference sequence). The CDR3 has 14 residues. V lost 7 bases and J 3 bases, leaving 15 bases between the germline ends. The CDR3 region is CASTAGPFKETQYF. The CDR3 DNA reads as TGTGCCAGTACAGCGGGTCCCTTCAAAGAGACCCAGTACTTC.

The chain recombines TRBV6-5 with TRBJ2-1, with TRBD1 identical over 12 bases. This CDR3 contains 14 residues. Per germline, CDR1 MNHEY and CDR2 SVGAGI. The V segment lost 6 bases and the J segment 6 bases; nucleotides outside the gene matches: 3. CDR3 nucleotides: TGTGCCAGCAGCCGGGACAGGGGGCGCAATGAGCAGTTCTTC. The encoded protein is CASSRDRGRNEQFF.

The chain has TRBV13 and TRBJ1-2; 7 bases are a match to TRBD1. CDR1 and CDR2 (germline): PRHDT, FYEKMQ (reference sequence). The CDR3 extends over 17 amino acids. V dropped 5 bases and J dropped 7; count of bases not matched to a gene: 19. CDR3 residues: CASSPPRRLTGSGGYTF. The CDR3, as DNA: TGTGCCAGCAGCCCCCCCCGTCGGTTGACAGGGTCCGGTGGCTACACCTTC.

The genes are TRBV9 and TRBJ2-7; D may be TRBD2 (6 bases). Germline lookup yields CDR1 SGDLS and CDR2 YYNGEE. This CDR3 contains 14 residues. Between the trimmed V and J ends, which lost 0 bases and 2 bases, there was a span of 9 bases. CDR3 DNA: TGTGCCAGCAGCGTAGACGGGAGTCCCTACGAGCAGTACTTC. Protein product: CASSVDGSPYEQYF.

This clone has only one observation. This chain links TRBV2 with TRBJ1-6; the D gene is possibly TRBD1 (6 bases). V was clipped by 4 bases and J by 7 bases, with 14 bases between them. The germline CDR1 and CDR2 sequences are SNHLY and FYNNEI. The CDR3 is made up of 15 amino acids. CDR3 in amino acids: CASSAVTGTNSPLHF. For the CDR3, the DNA is TGTGCCAGCAGTGCAGTTACGGGGACAAATTCACCCCTCCACTTT.

This clone has just one count. The CDR3 spells CAWSVSGQTQYF. The CDR3 nucleotides read TGTGCCTGGAGTGTAAGTGGGCAGACCCAGTACTTC. The genes are TRBV30 and TRBJ2-5; D unclear. This CDR3 comprises 12 residues. Per the germline V gene, CDR1 is GTSNPN and CDR2 is SVGIG (reference sequence). The ends were cut back, 0 bases at V and 6 bases at J, with 8 bases in the middle.

The chain has TRBV29-1 and TRBJ1-2, with 7 bases identical to TRBD1. The V and J ends lost 5 bases and 4 bases, in that order; junction bases with no gene match: 7. The length of the CDR3 is 13 residues. In germline, CDR1 is SQVTM, CDR2 ANQGSEA. CDR3 loop: CSVTTGYSYGYTF. The CDR3 region has the DNA TGCAGCGTTACGACAGGGTACAGCTATGGCTACACCTTC.

In this sample, this clone turned up a few times. The J gene is TRBJ1-6, the V gene TRBV7-8; D not certain. Trimming cost V 5 bases and J 9 bases, with 11 bases left between them. Germline values: CDR1 SGHVS, CDR2 FQNEAQ. The CDR3 has 13 residues. CDR3 residues: CASSPRQSSPLHF. CDR3 DNA: TGTGCCAGCAGCCCCAGGCAGAGTTCACCCCTCCACTTT. The full variable domain, its missing parts supplied by reference TRBV7-8 and TRBJ1-6, is GAGVSQSPRYKVAKRGQDVALRCDPISGHVSLFWYQQALGQGPEFLTYFQNEAQLDKSGLPSDRFFAERPEGSVSTLKIQRTQQEDSAVYLCASSPRQSSPLHFGNGTRLTVT.

The chain has TRBV10-1 and TRBJ1-5, with TRBD1 matching 7 bases. This CDR3 region has 12 residues. Germline V gives CDR1 WNHNN, CDR2 SYGVQD (reference sequence). The trim removed 2 bases at V and 9 bases at J, leaving 1 base unmatched. CDR3 in DNA: TGCGCCAGCAGTGAGCCAGGGGGGCCCCAGCATTTT. Translation: CASSEPGGPQHF.

This clone was recorded only once. V is TRBV7-2 and J is TRBJ2-4; 12 bases line up with TRBD2. CDR1 is SGHTA, CDR2 FQGNSA, per germline. V shed 5 bases and J 7 bases; nucleotides not matched to a gene: 15. There are 18 residues in the CDR3. DNA of the CDR3: TGTGCCAGCAGCATGAACCTAGCGGGGGGGCTCGGGTCTAACATTCAGTACTTC. Protein sequence: CASSMNLAGGLGSNIQYF.

Only a few counts were recorded for this clone. The rearrangement uses TRBV7-2 and TRBJ1-5; TRBD1 is a possible D gene (6 bases). The CDR3 consists of 14 residues. The germline V gene encodes CDR1 SGHTA and CDR2 FQGNSA. The V gene lost 5 bases and the J gene lost 6 bases, with 14 bases spanning the gap. CDR3 residues: CASSRNGGAQPQHF. Written as DNA, the CDR3 is TGTGCCAGCAGCCGGAACGGGGGGGCTCAGCCCCAGCATTTT. Full variable domain (missing parts from reference TRBV7-2 and TRBJ1-5): GAGVSQSPSNKVTEKGKDVELRCDPISGHTALYWYRQSLGQGLEFLIYFQGNSAPDKSGLPSDRFSAERTGGSVSTLTIQRTQQEDSAVYLCASSRNGGAQPQHFGDGTRLSIL.

This clone was counted once. This chain connects TRBV6-1 to TRBJ2-7; TRBD1 is a possible D gene (5 bases). Germline loops: CDR1 MNHNS, CDR2 SASEGT. Trimming took 6 bases from V and 0 from J, leaving 6 bases between them. This CDR3 has 12 residues. CDR3 loop: CASRDISYEQYF. The CDR3 bases are TGTGCCAGCAGGGACATCTCCTACGAGCAGTACTTC.

The rearrangement uses TRBV28 and TRBJ2-7, with 7 positions matching TRBD2. Germline V lookup: CDR1 MDHEN, CDR2 SYDVKM. V was clipped by 4 bases and J by 6 bases; unmatched bases: 6. This CDR3 is 13 amino acids long. CDR3 sequence (DNA): TGTGCCAGCAGTTGGACTAGTCTCGGCGAGCAGTACTTC. Amino acid sequence: CASSWTSLGEQYF.

This rearrangement joins TRBV19 to TRBJ1-1; D ambiguous. This CDR3 region has 14 residues. CDR1 LNHDA and CDR2 SQIVND come from the germline V gene (reference sequence). The V end lost 5 bases, the J end lost 0 bases, and 10 bases lay between the germline ends. Written as DNA, the CDR3 is TGTGCCAGTAGTCTCGTGGCCTTGAACACTGAAGCTTTCTTT. Residues: CASSLVALNTEAFF.

This chain connects TRBV6-5 to TRBJ2-1; the D gene is possibly TRBD1 (6 bases). The ends were cut back, 4 bases at V and 3 bases at J, with 16 bases in the middle. This CDR3 is built from 16 residues. The germline CDR1 and CDR2 sequences are MNHEY and SVGAGI. The CDR3 DNA sequence: TGTGCCAGCAGTTCCCGACAGGCCCTCTACTACAATGAGCAGTTCTTC. It yields the protein CASSSRQALYYNEQFF.

J is TRBJ1-6 and V is TRBV7-3; perhaps TRBD1 as D (6 bases). Deletions cut 5 bases from V and 0 bases from J, with 11 bases between. The CDR3 has 16 amino acids. Germline CDR1 SGHTA, CDR2 FQGTGA. CDR3 nucleotide sequence: TGTGCCAGCAGCAAAACAGGGAGCTCCTATAATTCACCCCTCCACTTT. This codes for CASSKTGSSYNSPLHF.

This chain uses TRBV27 with TRBJ1-1; TRBD1 matches at 8 bases. V gave up 3 bases and J gave up 5 bases; unmatched junction bases: 5. CDR3 length: 14 amino acids. Germline CDR1 MNHEY, CDR2 SMNVEV (reference sequence). This CDR3 reads CASSFRTGSTEAFF. The DNA for the CDR3 is TGTGCCAGCAGTTTTAGGACAGGGAGTACTGAAGCTTTCTTT.

The CDR3 DNA reads TGCGCCAGCAGCCAAGACCGTCGTGGCAATCAGCCCCAGCATTTT. It codes for CASSQDRRGNQPQHF. This chain uses TRBV4-1 with TRBJ1-5; D gene ambiguous. Trimming pared 0 bases from V and 2 bases from J, leaving 8 bases between. Germline assignment: CDR1 MGHRA and CDR2 YSYEKL. CDR3 length: 15 amino acids.

V gene TRBV7-2 combines with J gene TRBJ2-2; unclear D gene. The CDR3 loop spans 13 amino acids. V lost 2 bases to trimming and J lost 4 bases, with 5 bases between them. The germline gives CDR1 SGHTA, CDR2 FQGNSA. The CDR3 coding sequence is TGTGCCAGCAGCTTAATCAGCACCGGGGAGCTGTTTTTT. Its translation: CASSLISTGELFF.

The chain couples TRBV18 to TRBJ1-3; 8 nucleotides align to TRBD1. In germline, CDR1 is KGHSH, CDR2 LQKENI. The CDR3 spans 16 residues. Trimming cost V 6 bases and J 0 bases; bases outside gene matches: 7. CDR3 DNA: TGTGCCAGCTCCCAGGGACAGGCGCTCTCTGGAAACACCATATATTTT. It yields the protein CASSQGQALSGNTIYF.